The next 24 T cell receptor beta chains were all read from a single sample in a study of cytomegalovirus exposure and HLA in healthy donors. Amplification used 60 Vbeta primers and 13 Jbeta primers. Clones were read by immunoSEQ multiplex PCR, and TCRdb kept only the in-frame ones, dropping some. The table records roughly 150,000 clones, approximately 80% of them present only once. Source material: PBMCs. All receptors derive from a woman between 50 and 59 years old in good health and CMV-seropositive.

The chain joins TRBV6-5 to TRBJ2-1; 9 positions agree with TRBD1. The CDR3 is made up of 15 amino acids. V shed 4 bases and J 3 bases; nucleotides not matched to a gene: 4. Germline lookup yields CDR1 MNHEY and CDR2 SVGAGI. The CDR3: CASSFTGGFYNEQFF. The CDR3 DNA reads as TGTGCCAGCAGTTTTACAGGGGGCTTCTACAATGAGCAGTTCTTC.

Of note for this clone: A junction end diverges from the germline sequence, so it may reflect a read error. The chain couples TRBV7-9 to TRBJ2-1, with no clear D. This CDR3 has 12 amino acids. Germline-derived CDR1 and CDR2 are SEHNR and FQNEAQ (reference sequence). Written as DNA, the CDR3 is TGTTCCAGCAGCTCGTTTATGAATGAGCAGTTCTTC. Amino acid sequence: CSSSSFMNEQFF. The full variable domain, completed using reference TRBV7-9 and TRBJ2-1, is DTGVSQNPRHKITKRGQNVTFRCDPISEHNRLYWYRQTLGQGPEFLTYFQNEAQLEKSRLLSDRFSAERPKGSFSTLEIQRTEQGDSAMYLCSSSSFMNEQFFGPGTRLTVL.

This rearrangement joins TRBV5-1 to TRBJ1-2; D is possibly TRBD1 (5 bases). Trimming removed 0 bases at V and 11 bases at J, with 20 bases between. The CDR3 has 15 amino acids. Germline CDR1 SGHRS, CDR2 YFSETQ. Written as DNA, the CDR3 is TGCGCCAGCAGCTTGGGACTGTTGGGCAGGGAATCTTACACCTTC. This encodes CASSLGLLGRESYTF.

The table lists this clone with a few counts. The rearrangement links TRBV6-1 to TRBJ1-6; D gene uncertain. Between the trimmed V and J ends, which lost 2 bases and 1 base, there was a span of 9 bases. CDR3 length equals 16 residues. Germline CDR1 MNHNS, CDR2 SASEGT. The CDR3 region has the DNA TGTGCCAGCAGTGAAAGGCGGGGTTCCTATAATTCACCCCTCCACTTT. This codes for CASSERRGSYNSPLHF.

The CDR3 loop reads CASTQDRQGASEQYF. DNA of the CDR3: TGCGCCAGCACCCAGGACCGACAGGGGGCCTCCGAGCAGTACTTC. The chain recombines TRBV5-1 with TRBJ2-5; TRBD1 aligns across 10 bases. The J call is in doubt because the DNA end fits TRBJ2-7 better. Germline CDR1 reads SGHRS; CDR2 reads YFSETQ. CDR3 length: 15 amino acids.

The chain has TRBV10-3 and TRBJ1-1; 8 bases line up with TRBD1. The CDR3 is made up of 13 amino acids. The germline CDR1 and CDR2 sequences are ENHRY and SYGVKD. J was trimmed by 1 base and V by 10 bases; bases with no gene match: 5. The CDR3 loop reads CATDDRGNTEAFF. The DNA for the CDR3 is TGTGCCACGGACGACAGGGGGAACACTGAAGCTTTCTTT.

The rearrangement joins TRBV5-3 to TRBJ1-1; no firm D call. TRBV5-3 qualifies as an ORF whose function is uncertain. This CDR3 comprises 14 residues. With 3 bases removed from V and 8 bases from J, the gap between germline ends came to 17 bases. CDR3 sequence: CARSSISGRLEAFF. In DNA, the CDR3 is TGTGCCAGAAGCTCTATTAGCGGACGGCTGGAAGCTTTCTTT.

This clone appeared a few times. The J gene is TRBJ1-2, the V gene TRBV21-1; whether TRBD1, the table's D call, matches the DNA was not checked. TRBV21-1 is labeled a pseudogene. This CDR3 is built from 13 residues. In DNA form, the CDR3 reads TGTGCCAGCAGCAAAGACAGGGACTATGGCTACACCTTC. Encoded protein: CASSKDRDYGYTF.

This clone was counted between two and nine times. The J gene is TRBJ2-2, the V gene TRBV10-3; the match to TRBD1 covers 8 bases. Germline trimming cut 10 bases from V and 1 base from J; bases unmatched to any gene: 5. This CDR3 region has 14 residues. Germline values: CDR1 ENHRY, CDR2 SYGVKD. The CDR3 sequence is CATDRGQNTGELFF. The CDR3, as DNA: TGTGCCACCGACAGGGGCCAGAACACCGGGGAGCTGTTTTTT.

The V gene is TRBV5-4, the J gene TRBJ2-5; 7 bases fit TRBD1. This CDR3 has 16 residues. The V gene's germline CDR1 is SGHNT and CDR2 YYREEE (reference sequence). V lost 3 bases and J lost 2; bases outside the gene matches: 10. CDR3 nucleotide sequence: TGTGCCAGCAGCTCGAGCCCGGGACAGCGTCAAGAGACCCAGTACTTC. This sequence encodes CASSSSPGQRQETQYF.

The rearrangement links TRBV7-9 to TRBJ1-5; 7 positions match TRBD1. CDR3 length: 14 amino acids. J gave up 9 bases and V 5 bases, and 10 bases lay outside the gene matches. The V gene's germline CDR1 is SEHNR and CDR2 FQNEAQ (reference sequence). The CDR3 DNA reads as TGTGCCAGCAGCCGAGGGGCGCAGGGGGGGCCCCAGCATTTT. It translates to CASSRGAQGGPQHF.

V gene TRBV13 combines with J gene TRBJ2-7; maybe TRBD2 (5 bases). This CDR3 contains 17 residues. V was shortened by 0 bases and J by 0 bases, with 15 bases between the two germline ends. Germline lookup yields CDR1 PRHDT and CDR2 FYEKMQ (reference sequence). This CDR3 is CASSLGSLASNSYEQYF. In DNA, the CDR3 is TGTGCCAGCAGCTTAGGATCCTTAGCGTCCAACTCCTACGAGCAGTACTTC.

V and J are TRBV7-9 and TRBJ1-1; D gene uncertain. CDR1 and CDR2 (germline): SEHNR, FQNEAQ (reference sequence). The V gene lost 3 bases and the J gene lost 5 bases, with 13 bases spanning the gap. This CDR3 is 14 amino acids long. The CDR3 DNA sequence: TGTGCCAGCAGCTTCTTCCTGGGGAGAACTGAAGCTTTCTTT. Translated, it gives CASSFFLGRTEAFF.

This clone appeared a single time. DNA of the CDR3: TGTGCCAGCAGCTTGGGCTCGGGGGGGCCTATCTCCGGGGAGCTGTTTTTT. It translates to CASSLGSGGPISGELFF. The gene calls are TRBV5-4 and TRBJ2-2; 8 nucleotides align to TRBD2. The germline gives CDR1 SGHNT, CDR2 YYREEE (reference sequence). This CDR3 comprises 17 residues. V lost 0 bases to trimming and J lost 6 bases; unmatched junction nucleotides: 10.

The chain couples TRBV11-2 to TRBJ2-7; no firm D call. Between the trimmed V and J ends, which lost 5 bases and 2 bases, there was a span of 13 bases. Germline V CDR1 and CDR2: SGHAT, FQNNGV. The CDR3 has 14 amino acids. CDR3 protein: CASSPRSGPYEQYF. CDR3 bases: TGTGCCAGCAGCCCCCGGTCGGGTCCCTACGAGCAGTACTTC.

This clone was recorded only once. The J gene is TRBJ1-6, the V gene TRBV5-1, with a weak D call TRBD1 (6 bases). The CDR3 is 14 amino acids. V was clipped by 3 bases and J by 7 bases, with 11 bases between them. CDR1 SGHRS and CDR2 YFSETQ come from the germline V gene. This chain's CDR3 is CASSSGGANSPLHF. In nucleotides, the CDR3 is TGCGCCAGCAGCTCCGGGGGGGCCAATTCACCCCTCCACTTT.

The V call is TRBV12-5, the J call TRBJ2-7; D gene ambiguous. CDR3 length: 12 residues. Trimming pared 2 bases from V and 3 bases from J, leaving 5 bases between. From germline, CDR1 is LGHNT and CDR2 FRNRAP. CDR3 in amino acids: CASGLTVYEQYF. The CDR3 DNA reads as TGTGCTAGTGGTTTGACGGTCTACGAGCAGTACTTC.

This clone was detected only a few times. V gene TRBV19 combines with J gene TRBJ2-6; 9 bases map to TRBD1. After removal of 7 bases from V and 0 bases from J, the junction contained 10 bases not matched to a gene. The CDR3 sequence is 18 residues long. In germline, CDR1 is LNHDA, CDR2 SQIVND (reference sequence). CDR3 sequence reads: CASIPRGTGSSGANVLTF. Here the CDR3 DNA reads TGTGCCAGTATCCCTAGGGGGACAGGGAGCTCTGGGGCCAACGTCCTGACTTTC.

This clone was counted between two and nine times. Germline and junction disagree at one end, which may indicate a read error. The chain links TRBV9 to TRBJ1-1, with no clear D. Germline values: CDR1 SGDLS, CDR2 YYNGEE. The CDR3 runs 8 residues. The CDR3 nucleotides are TGTGCCAGCAGCGTGCGACTTTTT. Encoded protein: CASSVRLF. Variable domain in full (rest from reference TRBV9 and TRBJ1-1): DSGVTQTPKHLITATGQRVTLRCSPRSGDLSVYWYQQSLDQGLQFLIQYYNGEERAKGNILERFSAQQFPDLHSELNLSSLELGDSALYFCASSVRLFGQGTRLTVV.

This sequence joins TRBV7-9 and TRBJ2-7, with D perhaps matching TRBD2 (6 bases). The CDR3 loop spans 15 amino acids. The V and J ends lost 5 bases and 6 bases respectively, with 20 bases between them. Germline values: CDR1 SEHNR, CDR2 FQNEAQ (reference sequence). CDR3 amino acids: CASSPPGLQEGEQYF. CDR3 in DNA: TGTGCCAGCAGCCCGCCGGGACTGCAGGAAGGCGAGCAGTACTTC.

This sequence joins TRBV15 and TRBJ1-2, with a tentative D call TRBD1 (5 bases). The CDR3 covers 13 residues. CDR1 is LNHNV, CDR2 YYDKDF, per germline (reference sequence). The V and J ends lost 3 bases and 4 bases respectively, with 9 bases between them. CDR3 region: CATSSQGGYGYTF. CDR3 DNA: TGTGCCACCAGCAGCCAGGGAGGCTATGGCTACACCTTC.

This chain connects TRBV30 to TRBJ1-4, with 10 bases aligning to TRBD1. Trimming at V came to 6 bases and at J to 3 bases, leaving 4 bases not matched to a gene. CDR3 size: 14 residues. CDR1 GTSNPN and CDR2 SVGIG come from the germline V gene (reference sequence). The CDR3 DNA reads TGTGCCTGCGTAGGACAGGGGGCTAATGAAAAACTGTTTTTT. The encoded protein is CACVGQGANEKLFF.

The chain joins TRBV11-2 to TRBJ1-1, with D possibly matching TRBD1 (6 bases). The germline V gene has CDR1 SGHAT and CDR2 FQNNGV. The CDR3 has 14 residues. V gave up 0 bases and J gave up 4 bases, with 9 bases separating them. CDR3 in DNA: TGTGCCAGCAGCTTAGAAGGGGGAGTCACTGAAGCTTTCTTT. It is translated as CASSLEGGVTEAFF.

The chain recombines TRBV10-3 with TRBJ2-7; D is undetermined. CDR1 ENHRY and CDR2 SYGVKD come from the germline V gene. The CDR3 consists of 13 residues. Trimming left V 6 bases short and J 0 bases short, with 9 bases between. CDR3 in DNA: TGTGCCATCAGCCCAGGCGTCTCCTACGAGCAGTACTTC. Translation: CAISPGVSYEQYF.